Below are 30 T cell receptor beta chains sequenced from a single sample in a study of spatial heterogeneity in lung cancer. Time point given: sample taken at primary tumor resection. Sequencing of whole RNA from tumor, nontumor lung or frozen PBMC involved no sorting. Via MiXCR, TCRdb re-called the 5' RACE reads, giving one row per CDR3 protein. In the table there are 5,500 to 8,000 distinct CDR3 sequences, around 5.8% of which are singletons. The specimen was normal lung tissue next to the tumor, collected at surgery. Every receptor here comes from a female donor with early-stage non-small cell lung cancer.

This clonotype was picked up many times. One end of the junction does not line up with germline, which may come from a read error. The chain employs TRBV5-1 and TRBJ2-3, with 11 bases aligning to TRBD2. In germline, CDR1 is SGHRS, CDR2 YFSETQ. The CDR3 totals 16 residues. CDR3 protein: CASSPATSGSIDTQYF. CDR3 in DNA: TGCGCCAGCAGCCCGGCCACTAGCGGGAGCATAGATACGCAGTATTTT.

Concerning this clonotype: With a much larger clone just one base away, this may be a read error. The CDR3 loop reads CASSFDQPIGAVEQYF. The CDR3 coding sequence is TGTGCCAGCAGTTTCGACCAGCCTATAGGGGCCGTCGAGCAGTACTTC. The V gene is TRBV27, the J gene TRBJ2-7; D is possibly TRBD1 (5 bases). V dropped 3 bases and J dropped 6 bases, with 21 bases sitting between them. Per germline, CDR1 MNHEY and CDR2 SMNVEV (reference sequence). The CDR3 totals 16 residues.

At least ten counts were recorded for this clonotype. The V and J genes are TRBV5-5 and TRBJ1-5, with D uncertain. V lost 1 base to trimming and J lost 1 base, with 3 bases between them. Germline V gene lookup returns CDR1 SGHKS and CDR2 YYEKEE (reference sequence). The CDR3 extends over 13 amino acids. The CDR3 sequence: CASSLRSNQPQHF. CDR3 coding DNA: TGTGCCAGCAGCTTGAGGAGCAATCAGCCCCAGCATTTT.

This clonotype was counted ten times or more. This sequence joins TRBV10-3 and TRBJ2-7, with TRBD1 as a possible D gene (5 bases). The germline CDR1 and CDR2 sequences are ENHRY and SYGVKD. CDR3 length: 14 residues. The V gene lost 3 bases and the J gene lost 3 bases, with 12 bases spanning the gap. The CDR3 nucleotides are TGTGCCATCAGTGAACCCCACGACAGCTACGAGCAGTACTTC. It encodes CAISEPHDSYEQYF.

The chain is built from TRBV5-1 and TRBJ2-2; D assignment may be TRBD1 or TRBD2 (5 bases each). This CDR3 comprises 15 residues. Germline CDR1 and CDR2: SGHRS and YFSETQ. The V and J ends lost 0 bases and 4 bases respectively, with 10 bases between them. CDR3 amino acids: CASSLGDLRTGELFF. The CDR3 DNA is TGCGCCAGCAGCTTGGGGGACCTCCGCACCGGGGAGCTGTTTTTT.

This clonotype was recorded at least ten times. The gene calls are TRBV2 and TRBJ1-2; a possible D gene is TRBD1 (5 bases). Deletions cut 9 bases from V and 5 bases from J, with 10 bases between. CDR1 and CDR2 (germline): SNHLY, FYNNEI. This CDR3 contains 11 residues. CDR3 DNA sequence: TGTGCCAGGCGCAGGGATTATGGCTACACCTTC. This codes for CARRRDYGYTF.

By share, this clonotype counts as medium-sized (0.01 to 0.1%). The chain uses TRBV5-1 and TRBJ2-1, with D perhaps TRBD1 or TRBD2 (5 bases each). The germline V gene encodes CDR1 SGHRS and CDR2 YFSETQ. The CDR3 consists of 12 residues. Between the trimmed V and J ends, which lost 5 bases and 7 bases, there was a span of 10 bases. This CDR3 is CASREGENEQFF. The CDR3, as DNA: TGCGCCAGCAGGGAAGGGGAGAATGAGCAGTTCTTC.

Sample share makes this clonotype medium-sized (0.01 to 0.1%). The chain couples TRBV10-3 to TRBJ2-2; D possibly corresponds to TRBD2 (6 bases). The CDR3 runs 13 residues. Trimming stripped 8 bases from V and 4 bases from J, with 11 bases between. Per the germline V gene, CDR1 is ENHRY and CDR2 is SYGVKD. CDR3 DNA sequence: TGTGCCATCGGGGACTTCCTCACCGGGGAGCTGTTTTTT. Translating gives CAIGDFLTGELFF.

This clonotype is classed as medium-sized. The V and J genes are TRBV9 and TRBJ2-5; TRBD2 is a possible D gene (6 bases). The CDR3 runs 15 residues. V was cut by 0 bases and J by 0 bases, with 9 bases left in between. CDR1 and CDR2 (germline): SGDLS, YYNGEE. The CDR3 bases are TGTGCCAGCAGCGTAGAGCCTAGCGACCAAGAGACCCAGTACTTC. Translation gives CASSVEPSDQETQYF. Combining the CDR3 with reference TRBV9 and TRBJ2-5 gives the whole variable domain DSGVTQTPKHLITATGQRVTLRCSPRSGDLSVYWYQQSLDQGLQFLIQYYNGEERAKGNILERFSAQQFPDLHSELNLSSLELGDSALYFCASSVEPSDQETQYFGPGTRLLVL.

This clonotype showed up many times. The CDR3 DNA sequence: TGTGCCAGTACCCAGGGGGTGGGTTTGAATGAGCAGTTCTTC. It specifies CASTQGVGLNEQFF. The chain has TRBV19 and TRBJ2-1, with 7 bases fitting TRBD1. This CDR3 has 14 amino acids. Losses at the gene ends were 7 bases for V and 7 bases for J; bases not matched to a gene: 10. Germline assignment: CDR1 LNHDA and CDR2 SQIVND (reference sequence).

Ten or more counts support this clonotype. V is TRBV20-1 and J is TRBJ2-1, with 8 bases that match TRBD2. In germline, CDR1 is DFQATT, CDR2 SNEGSKA (reference sequence). V dropped 0 bases and J dropped 0; count of bases not matched to a gene: 7. This CDR3 comprises 17 residues. DNA for the CDR3: TGCAGTGCTAGAGATACTAGCGGAACGATCTCCTACAATGAGCAGTTCTTC. Its translation: CSARDTSGTISYNEQFF.

This clonotype was observed many times. This sequence joins TRBV7-9 and TRBJ2-4; 8 bases fit TRBD1. The ends lost 3 bases at V and 2 bases at J; junction bases unmatched: 3. CDR1 is SEHNR, CDR2 FQNEAQ, per germline (reference sequence). CDR3 length equals 15 residues. The CDR3 DNA sequence: TGTGCCAGCAGCTTTTACAGGGGGACCAAAAACATTCAGTACTTC. This codes for CASSFYRGTKNIQYF.

Within the sample, this clonotype is medium-sized (0.01 to 0.1%). CDR3 sequence reads: CASSPGTGTTYEQYF. CDR3 coding DNA: TGCGCCAGCAGCCCCGGGACAGGGACTACCTACGAGCAGTACTTC. The rearrangement links TRBV5-1 to TRBJ2-7; 9 positions match TRBD1. Per germline, CDR1 SGHRS and CDR2 YFSETQ. The CDR3 extends over 15 amino acids. The trim removed 4 bases at V and 2 bases at J, leaving 7 bases unmatched.

The sample holds many counts of this clonotype. The chain combines TRBV7-3 with TRBJ1-3; D gene unclear. V was cut by 5 bases and J by 0 bases, with 11 bases left in between. This CDR3 has 15 residues. The germline gives CDR1 SGHTA, CDR2 FQGTGA. As DNA, the CDR3 is TGTGCCAGCAGCCCCAGAGTAGACTCTGGAAACACCATATATTTT. Its protein is CASSPRVDSGNTIYF. Drawing the rest from reference TRBV7-3 and TRBJ1-3, the complete variable domain is GAGVSQTPSNKVTEKGKYVELRCDPISGHTALYWYRQSLGQGPEFLIYFQGTGAADDSGLPNDRFFAVRPEGSVSTLKIQRTERGDSAVYLCASSPRVDSGNTIYFGEGSWLTVV.

This clonotype was recorded many times. The gene calls are TRBV5-4 and TRBJ2-2, with 7 bases that match TRBD2. The CDR3 loop spans 17 amino acids. Germline loops: CDR1 SGHNT, CDR2 YYREEE (reference sequence). The V gene end was trimmed by 4 bases and the J gene end by 7 bases; junction bases not matched to a gene: 16. The CDR3 loop reads CASSPPTSAGKVGELFF. The CDR3 DNA follows: TGTGCCAGCAGCCCTCCGACTTCAGCGGGAAAGGTCGGGGAGCTGTTTTTT. Drawing the rest from reference TRBV5-4 and TRBJ2-2, the complete variable domain is ETGVTQSPTHLIKTRGQQVTLRCSSQSGHNTVSWYQQALGQGPQFIFQYYREEENGRGNFPPRFSGLQFPNYSSELNVNALELDDSALYLCASSPPTSAGKVGELFFGEGSRLTVL.

This clonotype has at least ten counts. This rearrangement joins TRBV2 to TRBJ1-1; the D is unclear. The CDR3 is 15 residues long. Trimming took off 0 bases at V and 0 bases at J, with 8 bases between the two ends. CDR1 SNHLY and CDR2 FYNNEI come from the germline V gene. CDR3 nucleotides: TGTGCCAGCAGTGAAGCGGAACGGATGAACACTGAAGCTTTCTTT. This translates into CASSEAERMNTEAFF.

This clonotype was seen repeatedly, ten times or more. This rearrangement joins TRBV12-2 to TRBJ2-3; TRBD1, the table's D call, lacks a check against the DNA. TRBV12-2 has pseudogene status. The CDR3 loop spans 17 amino acids. CDR3 in amino acids: CASRRCPGVPSTDTQYF. The CDR3 coding sequence is TGTGCAAGTCGCCGTTGTCCGGGGGTTCCTAGCACAGATACGCAGTATTTT.

This clonotype was counted many times. CDR3 coding DNA: TGTGCCAGCAGCCAAGATGAAGTTAGCTCCTACGAGCAGTACTTC. It codes for CASSQDEVSSYEQYF. This chain connects TRBV4-2 to TRBJ2-7; D is ambiguous. Per germline, CDR1 LGHNA and CDR2 YNFKEQ. This CDR3 contains 15 residues. Deletions cut 0 bases from V and 0 bases from J, with 9 bases between.

As concerns this clonotype: This may be a read error: a much more frequent sequence differs by one nucleotide. The V and J genes are TRBV5-4 and TRBJ2-4, with D maybe TRBD1 (5 bases). This CDR3 comprises 16 residues. Germline V CDR1 and CDR2: SGHNT, YYREEE (reference sequence). V lost 1 base and J 1 base, leaving 12 bases between the germline ends. CDR3 sequence (DNA): TGTGCCAGCAGCTTGCAGGGTAGAATTGCCAAAAACATTCAGTACTTC. This translates into CASSLQGRIAKNIQYF.

This clonotype is labeled as medium-sized. This chain connects TRBV20-1 to TRBJ1-2; D call uncertain. Germline CDR1 reads DFQATT; CDR2 reads SNEGSKA (reference sequence). CDR3 size: 9 residues. The V end lost 2 bases, the J end lost 7 bases, and 2 bases lay between the germline ends. Here the CDR3 reads CSARSGYTF. CDR3 nucleotides: TGCAGTGCTAGATCTGGCTACACCTTC.

This clonotype was observed at least ten times. J is TRBJ2-1 and V is TRBV29-1; D possibly corresponds to TRBD1 (6 bases). The CDR3 is 14 amino acids. From germline, CDR1 is SQVTM and CDR2 ANQGSEA. Trimming cost V 1 base and J 6 bases, with 13 bases left between them. For the CDR3, the DNA is TGCAGCGTTGAAGGCCTAGGGGGTATCAATGAGCAGTTCTTC. Its protein is CSVEGLGGINEQFF.

Judged by abundance, this clonotype is medium-sized (0.01 to 0.1%). The V call is TRBV20-1, the J call TRBJ1-6; 8 bases agree with TRBD1. Losses at the gene ends were 3 bases for V and 5 bases for J; bases not matched to a gene: 9. CDR3 length: 16 amino acids. Germline CDR1 DFQATT, CDR2 SNEGSKA (reference sequence). CDR3: CSARVTGGSHNSPLHF. CDR3 nucleotides: TGCAGTGCTAGGGTTACAGGGGGGTCACATAATTCACCCCTCCACTTT.

Relative to its sample, this clonotype is medium-sized. The chain links TRBV5-1 to TRBJ2-5; D unresolved. The V gene's germline CDR1 is SGHRS and CDR2 YFSETQ. V lost 6 bases and J 4 bases, leaving 16 bases between the germline ends. The CDR3 contains 14 residues. This CDR3 is CASTVLGFAETQYF. CDR3 DNA sequence: TGCGCCAGCACCGTTCTGGGGTTCGCAGAGACCCAGTACTTC.

The sample holds many counts of this clonotype. The V and J genes are TRBV20-1 and TRBJ1-3; D not certain. This CDR3 contains 14 residues. CDR1 DFQATT and CDR2 SNEGSKA come from the germline V gene (reference sequence). Trimming removed 3 bases from V and 0 bases from J, with 9 bases in between. The CDR3 loop is CSASVQFSGNTIYF. CDR3 bases: TGCAGTGCTAGCGTCCAGTTCTCTGGAAACACCATATATTTT.

Judged by abundance, this clonotype is medium-sized (0.01 to 0.1%). This rearrangement joins TRBV10-3 to TRBJ1-1; no definite D call. Deletions cut 1 base from V and 0 bases from J, with 9 bases between. The CDR3 consists of 15 residues. Germline CDR1 and CDR2: ENHRY and SYGVKD. CDR3 in amino acids: CAISEFGGMNTEAFF. CDR3 nucleotide sequence: TGTGCCATCAGTGAGTTTGGAGGCATGAACACTGAAGCTTTCTTT.

There are many counts of this clonotype. The chain is built from TRBV18 and TRBJ2-1, with 8 bases fitting TRBD2. CDR1 is KGHSH and CDR2 is LQKENI in the germline V gene. V was pared by 0 bases and J by 9 bases, with 19 bases of the junction left unmatched. This CDR3 is built from 19 residues. The CDR3 sequence: CASSPPGWKPGLGWVEQFF. CDR3 DNA sequence: TGTGCCAGCTCACCACCGGGTTGGAAGCCGGGACTAGGATGGGTTGAGCAGTTCTTC.

Judged by abundance, this clonotype is medium-sized. J is TRBJ2-2 and V is TRBV20-1; D gene unclear. This CDR3 spans 12 amino acids. Trimming pared 4 bases from V and 3 bases from J, leaving 6 bases between. The germline gives CDR1 DFQATT, CDR2 SNEGSKA (reference sequence). The CDR3 nucleotides read TGCAGTGCTAACAGTGACACCGGGGAGCTGTTTTTT. It yields the protein CSANSDTGELFF.

This clonotype has a count of ten or more. The chain has TRBV28 and TRBJ2-7, with 8 bases that match TRBD1. The CDR3 totals 14 residues. V lost 6 bases and J lost 4; bases outside the gene matches: 8. CDR1 MDHEN and CDR2 SYDVKM come from the germline V gene. The CDR3 spells CASRTGQAIYEQYF. The CDR3 coding sequence is TGTGCCAGCAGGACGGGACAGGCGATATACGAGCAGTACTTC. Full variable domain (outside the CDR3, taken from reference TRBV28 and TRBJ2-7): DVKVTQSSRYLVKRTGEKVFLECVQDMDHENMFWYRQDPGLGLRLIYFSYDVKMKEKGDIPEGYSVSREKKERFSLILESASTNQTSMYLCASRTGQAIYEQYFGPGTRLTVT.

This clonotype showed up many times. This chain links TRBV29-1 with TRBJ2-7; 10 positions match TRBD1. V lost 5 bases and J lost 0; bases outside the gene matches: 4. This CDR3 has 14 residues. Germline V gene sequence: CDR1 SQVTM, CDR2 ANQGSEA. The DNA for the CDR3 is TGCAGCGTTCGCGGGGACAGGGGCTCCTACGAGCAGTACTTC. Its translation is CSVRGDRGSYEQYF.

This clonotype was seen repeatedly, ten times or more. This chain's CDR3 is CASSKAVNTGELFF. The CDR3 DNA follows: TGCGCCAGCAGCAAAGCAGTTAACACCGGGGAGCTGTTTTTT. The rearrangement links TRBV5-1 to TRBJ2-2; no reliable D call. This CDR3 is built from 14 residues. V lost 4 bases and J lost 2, with 9 bases in between. Germline CDR1 is SGHRS and CDR2 is YFSETQ.